Included here is one T cell receptor (beta chain) sequence, with context. This clone's antigen is unknown. No base quality values were provided; no much bigger clone lies one nucleotide off. The germline V gene provides CDR1 LGHNA and CDR2 YNFKEQ. The CDR3 spans 17 residues, from the cysteine through the phenylalanine. Only the CDR3 region is kept as DNA, spanning 51 bases read in frame from base 1. Germline trimming: 4 bases from V, 0 bases from J; junction bases outside gene matches: 11. The data stem from a study of memory CD4+ T cells and cytomegalovirus serostatus (dated by TCRdb to the late 2010s). Regarding the research as a whole: The 33 healthy Belgian adults in the cohort included 9 who were CMV seropositive and approximately 24 who were CMV seronegative. CD4+ memory TCRbeta repertoires of a Belgian cohort with known cytomegalovirus serostatus were sequenced in order to replicate a published TCR-based CMV serostatus classifier. The study at large found these results: Unlike the original study, which covered naive and memory CD4+ and CD8+ populations, the Belgian study sequenced only CD4+CD45RO+ memory cells. CMV serostatus prediction reached a median bootstrapped AUC of about 0.94 with the original framework and approximately 0.92 with a US-trained random forest. Of fewer than 200 previously reported CMV-associated TCRbeta sequences, 67 appeared in the CD4+ memory repertoires, each in one to five individuals. A median bootstrapped AUC of 0.95 with a 95% CI of 0.76-1.00 was achieved on the Belgian cohort by the original-framework classifier. The results were interpreted as suggesting that the CMV-associated TCR signature is largely present in the CD4+ memory repertoire.

Genomic DNA was extracted from sorted cells with the Quick-DNA Microprep Kit. Amplification of TCRbeta DNA was done with the immunoSEQ hsTCRbeta kit, following the protocol from the manufacturer. TCRbeta libraries were sequenced on an Illumina MiSeq instrument. In the authors' own workflow: Following removal of out-of-frame sequences, about 2,200,000 distinct TCRbeta sequences were retained, with an average of approximately 64,000 per individual. Each individual was scored according to the count of roughly 160 previously reported CMV-associated TCRbeta sequences and the total productive distinct TCRbeta count. A beta-binomial model was reimplemented in Python, and scikit-learn random forests with default parameters were trained on US cohort data. Classifier performance on the Belgian cohort was reported as the median AUC with percentile confidence intervals calculated over 10,000 bootstrap iterations. As stored in TCRdb, this immuneACCESS dataset retains in-frame rearrangements with V and J assigned. A fraction of the clones does not appear; measured against another copy, unresolved V genes explain less than half of the discrepancy, and the remainder lacks a known reason. The DNA gave D and trimming, while V, J and clone size come from that table. In this sample the table shows about 62,000 clones, 75% to 80% of which occur a single time. Of the sample, under 6% falls within the top ten clones.

A FACSAria II was used to sort memory CD4+ T cells, defined as single viable CD3+CD4+CD8-CD45RO+ cells. To determine CMV serostatus, a Roche Elecsys assay was used that detects serum IgG against CMV pp150, pp28, p38 and p52. After thawing, total CD4+ T cells were enriched by positive selection with CD4 magnetic microbeads. The samples came from a separate study whose specific focus was interrogating the CD4+ T cell memory repertoire. Peripheral blood mononuclear cells were isolated and cryopreserved according to standard operating procedures, and serum was stored at -80 degrees C. The staining relied on CD3-PerCP (BW264/56), CD4-APC (RPA-T4), CD45RO-PE (UCHT1) and CD8-Pacific Orange (3B5) antibodies, and Sytox blue was used to exclude non-viable cells.

Source material: memory CD4+ T cells from blood. The V and J segments used are TRBV4-2 and TRBJ2-7; 8 central bases correspond to TRBD2. The TCR originated in an adult in good health and CMV-seropositive. The DNA sequence is as follows: TGTGCCAGCAGCCGAGGGGAACTAGCGGAAAGCTCCTACGAGCAGTACTTC. This encodes CASSRGELAESSYEQYF.